This T cell receptor (beta chain) originates from a study of cytomegalovirus exposure and HLA in healthy donors (dated by TCRdb to 2015 to 2018). With respect to the entire study: According to an earlier analysis of around 600 of the donors, some 180 million T cells yielded some 110 million unique TCR beta sequences and approximately 300 Gb of sequence data. An early release that covered roughly 600 HLA-typed donors contained approximately 300 gigabases of sequencing data and about 84 million unique TCR sequences. Of the roughly 400 genotyped donors, approximately 82% fell in the genetic ancestry cluster associated with self-reported Caucasian donors. The study aimed to test whether cataloging public T cell receptors could reveal signatures of past pathogen exposure. The T cell repertoires of around 730 subjects were profiled by immunosequencing and related to cytomegalovirus serostatus. A separate validation cohort of over 95 different subjects was used in addition to the 666-subject first cohort. To predict cytomegalovirus infection status, the study combined high-throughput TCR immunosequencing, statistical association of individual TCRs with disease status, and machine learning. In a later analysis, previously published TCR beta repertoires from some 640 donors were re-analyzed and high-resolution HLA genotyping was added so that TCR occurrence patterns could be studied. Rather than using new phenotypic data, the later analysis identified candidate immune exposures from TCR beta sequences and from how often those sequences occurred across donors. An earlier analysis of approximately 500 of the donors applied high-throughput TCR beta sequencing to assess whether each TCR beta V gene segment acted as functional or pseudogenic. Donor age, sex, ethnicity and CMV serostatus were compiled alongside the repertoire data. A later genetic analysis used genome-wide SNP genotypes for about three fifths of the 666 donors, treating that subset as a discovery cohort. All discovery cohort repertoires had been generated on a single sequencing platform. Class I and class II HLA loci were covered by the typing at four-digit resolution. Typing coverage varied by locus: about 629-630 donors for A, B, C, DRB1 and DQB1; roughly 500 for DQA1; more than 600 for DPA1; about 450 for DPB1. A handful of DR-DQ haplotypes were handled as single units for association and clustering because linkage in the cohort was strong. Among about 360 genotyped donors of the cohort, an average of roughly 240,000 unique TCR beta nucleotide sequences were sequenced per donor, roughly 20% of them non-productive. Overall results and qualifications from the work: The study listed 164 TCR beta chains as associated with cytomegalovirus. A later genetic analysis associated a missense DCLRE1C variant with V-gene and J-gene trimming of TCR beta chains, and an independent cohort replicated the association. Some IMGT-functional V segments, including TRBV6-2 and TRBV6-3, could not be distinguished by the 87-base-pair reads and were therefore excluded. In a later genetic analysis, fewer N-insertions in productive TCRs were reported among donors in an Asian-associated ancestry cluster than the 666-donor mean. Sequencing depth was assumed to be roughly uniform across donors in the presence/absence analyses, though that assumption may not hold. A further reported finding was that TCR beta sequences accurately predicted the HLA-A and HLA-B alleles for most subjects in the first cohort. It was suggested by the authors that the approach could potentially be generalized to other disease states and immunological phenotypes. For the cohort, immune exposure information was limited to CMV serostatus. Specific HLA alleles were associated with 16,951 TCR beta sequences at a false discovery rate of 0.05 in a later analysis. In a later analysis, TCR association rates were found to vary across HLA loci, with the most associated TCRs seen for DRB1 alleles and the fewest for HLA-C alleles. In vitro tests confirmed that a few of the cytomegalovirus-associated TCR beta chains recognize cytomegalovirus antigens. This cohort had only TCR beta chains sequenced, and the lack of alpha or paired-chain data limited which features could be detected. When HLA alleles, especially DR and DQ, strongly co-occurred, TCR associations were difficult to assign to individual alleles. Because some donors lacked HLA typing at each locus, the association tests relied only on the typed subset. A group of highly shared sequence variants was considered likely to be a technical artifact of the sequencing pipeline. In a later analysis, HLA-associated TCR beta chains were found to be more clonally expanded and to have lower generation probabilities than equally common non-associated chains. Linkage disequilibrium might explain the correlated functional status among segregating V segments, but an unknown experimental factor could not be ruled out. The earlier analysis of some 540 of the donors excluded about 16 rarely observed V segments, including chromosome 9 orphons, because counts were too low. In an earlier analysis of 587 of the donors, most TCR beta V segments were observed in productive rearrangements about 87% or about 30% of the time, broadly matching IMGT annotations. While some public TCRs were present in many individuals, most TCR sequences turned up only very rarely across donors. Several of the top co-occurrence clusters appeared to be linked to parvovirus B19, influenza, CMV and Epstein-Barr virus, according to a later analysis. Most CMV-associated TCR beta chains appeared to be HLA-restricted in a later analysis, and the HLA associations seemed to be driven largely by CMV exposure. The classifier was reported to diagnose cytomegalovirus status with high specificity and sensitivity in both the original cohort and the validation cohort.

A remark on this clone: Its recognized antigen is unknown. Base qualities are not at hand, and no much larger clone is one base apart.

The CDR3 numbers 15 residues from cysteine through phenylalanine. Only CDR3 DNA remains: 45 bases, in frame from the first base. Trimming leaves V shorter by 4 bases and J shorter by 2 bases, with the junction holding 11 bases beyond the gene matches. CDR1 and CDR2 (SQVTM, ANQGSEA) derive from the germline V gene. Library preparation was by the immunoSEQ multiplex PCR assay. A mixture of 60 forward primers for TCR Vbeta segments and 13 reverse primers for TCR Jbeta segments was used in the multiplex PCR. Amplification of the CDR3 region of rearranged TCR beta genes was performed with a multiplex PCR assay on genomic DNA. On the Illumina HiSeq System, the amplified TCR beta libraries were sequenced as 87-base-pair reads. The original pipeline was this. A later analysis tallied roughly 80 million unique TCR beta chains across the 666 repertoires, and about 10 million of those chains were shared by two or more donors. Raw reads were error-corrected and collapsed into unique sequences with a nearest-neighbor algorithm that merged closely related sequences to remove PCR and sequencing errors. CDR3 sequences were aligned to IMGT reference sequences to assign V, D and J gene segments. For a sequence to be retained, at least a six-nucleotide match to both a V gene segment and a J gene segment was required. Rearrangements were classified as productive when the CDR3 lacked stop codons and remained in frame with V and J, and all other rearrangements were classified as non-productive. Following IMGT convention, CDR3 was defined as the stretch from the second conserved V-encoded cysteine to the conserved J-encoded phenylalanine. The earlier analysis of a few hundred of the donors excluded sequences that lacked an unambiguous match to a single V gene segment. An earlier analysis of about 590 of the donors classified V segments as functional when productive rearrangements were above 56.7% and as segregating when the standard deviation between donors was above 5%. A statistical classification framework was developed to diagnose cytomegalovirus status using the catalog of TCR beta chain sequences. In a later analysis, V and J genes were assigned by comparing TCR nucleotide sequences against IMGT/GENE-DB human TR gene sequences. A later analysis assigned CDR3 sequences and most-parsimonious VDJ recombination scenarios with the TCRdist pipeline. A later analysis defined each TCR beta chain by its CDR3 amino acid sequence plus V-gene family, and excluded reads lacking a unique V-gene family. A later analysis removed several hundred highly shared, low-generation-probability nucleotide sequences to deal with suspected cross-contamination and a sequencing artifact. In a later analysis, a clonal expansion index was calculated for each public chain from normalized within-repertoire ranks of inferred template counts. In a later analysis, generation probabilities were computed using a VDJ recombination model fitted to out-of-frame rearrangements, and the results were checked against IGoR. Hypergeometric tests were used in a later analysis to score TCR-TCR, TCR-HLA and TCR-CMV co-occurrence, with a repertoire-size bias correction applied to the TCR pairs. False discovery rates were estimated in a later analysis by permuting HLA or CMV assignments 20 times. A later analysis grouped co-occurring TCRs with DBSCAN, adding TCRdist sequence similarity when clustering within HLA-allele-positive subsets. Repertoires with fewer than 30,000 or more than 120,000 public chains were left out of co-occurrence clustering, as were four to six repertoires with anomalous nucleotide sharing. TCRdb holds this immuneACCESS table with in-frame rearrangements only. Some clones are missing; in checked studies, unresolved V genes explain under half, and the rest has no known cause. V and J calls and clone size are given by that table; D and trimming were obtained from the DNA. The sample records around 140,000 clones, about four fifths of which are singletons. In total, the top ten clones hold about 6.6% of the sample.

In total, approximately 690 healthy bone marrow donors made up the cohort. Cohort members were all nominally healthy when sampled, although unrecorded immune exposures were likely present. The donor tested CMV seropositive and was one of the 289 seropositive cohort members. Each donor provided a peripheral blood sample, and peripheral blood mononuclear cells were used for TCR beta sequencing. The Qiagen DNeasy Blood Extraction Kit was used to extract genomic DNA from the blood cell samples. This sequence uses TRBV29-1 and TRBJ2-7, with 7 junctional bases fitting TRBD1. The sequence derives from a woman aged 35 to 49 in good health and CMV-seropositive. Source material: PBMCs. The DNA reads TGCAGCGTTGCCCCTCGGACAGGCCTTGCCTACGAGCAGTACTTC. Translation gives CSVAPRTGLAYEQYF.